The entry below gives a single TCR beta chain sequence along with its context. This sample was included in a study of blood T cell repertoires in COVID-19. The V gene lost 1 base and the J gene lost 2 bases, with 15 bases spanning the gap. CDR1 and CDR2 (germline): SGDLS, YYNGEE. The CDR3 runs 16 residues. Using immunoSEQ multiplex PCR, the repertoire was profiled, and TCRdb retains in-frame clones only, with some absent. The profile covers 250,000 or so clones, with about 90% appearing a single time and roughly 2.7% taken by the ten largest. The rearrangement uses TRBV9 and TRBJ1-2; D possibly corresponds to TRBD1 (5 bases). The receptor comes from a man between 25 and 39 years old with COVID-19, enrolled during active disease. Sequenced input: peripheral blood. The chain's CDR3 is CASSVSSGLLNYGYTF. The CDR3 DNA sequence: TGTGCCAGCAGCGTAAGTTCAGGGCTACTAAACTATGGCTACACCTTC. Full variable domain (missing parts from reference TRBV9 and TRBJ1-2): DSGVTQTPKHLITATGQRVTLRCSPRSGDLSVYWYQQSLDQGLQFLIQYYNGEERAKGNILERFSAQQFPDLHSELNLSSLELGDSALYFCASSVSSGLLNYGYTFGSGTRLTVV.